These T cell receptor beta chains were read from a single sample in a study of PD-1 blockade in classical Hodgkin lymphoma. Here immunoSEQ multiplex PCR was the method, and the copy in TCRdb shows in-frame clones only, minus some. The table records 15,000 to 20,000 clones, approximately 80% of them present only once. The sample was CD4+ T cells from blood, taken at baseline. These receptors all come from a human donor with classical Hodgkin lymphoma. Both conserved end residues are part of each CDR3. D genes are given only for firm matches. Clone size is shown for a subset of rows, as once, few, many or a class of expanded clone.

clone size,V gene,D gene,J gene,CDR3 DNA,CDR3 protein
NA,TRBV7-2,TRBD2,TRBJ2-5,TGTGCCAGCAGCTCTAGCGGGTTGCAAGAGACCCAGTACTTC,CASSSSGLQETQYF
NA,TRBV11-2,NA,TRBJ2-7,TGTGCCAGCACAGGTGGTCTAGGGAGGTACGAGCAGTACTTC,CASTGGLGRYEQYF
NA,TRBV14,NA,TRBJ2-6,TGTGCCAGCAGCCTTTATAAAGGGGCCAACGTCCTGACTTTC,CASSLYKGANVLTF
NA,TRBV27,NA,TRBJ1-6,TGTGCCAGCAGTACCCGGGACACTTCTCCCGTCCACAATTCACCCCTCCACTTT,CASSTRDTSPVHNSPLHF
NA,TRBV6-5,NA,TRBJ2-7,TGTGCCAGCAGTTATAGGTTTGAGTCGGAGCAGTACTTC,CASSYRFESEQYF
NA,TRBV21-1,NA,TRBJ2-7,TGTGCCAGCAGCAAAAGGGGGTTTCGACTAGCGGGAACGAAAGAGCAGTACTTC,CASSKRGFRLAGTKEQYF
NA,TRBV30,NA,TRBJ1-1,TGTGCCTGGAGTTGGGGCTTCAACACTGAAGCTTTCTTT,CAWSWGFNTEAFF
NA,TRBV5-1,TRBD1,TRBJ2-5,TGCGCCAGCAGCCGCCGGACAGGGAGCCAAGAGACCCAGTACTTC,CASSRRTGSQETQYF
NA,TRBV9,NA,TRBJ1-5,TGTGCCAGCAGCGTAATGAGCAATCAGCCCCAGCATTTT,CASSVMSNQPQHF
NA,TRBV5-1,TRBD1,TRBJ1-1,TGCGCCAGCTCCGGGACAGCGAACACTGAAGCTTTCTTT,CASSGTANTEAFF
NA,TRBV6-5,NA,TRBJ2-3,TGTGCCAGCAGTAGAGGCACAGATACGCAGTATTTT,CASSRGTDTQYF
NA,TRBV7-7,TRBD2,TRBJ2-5,TGTGCTAGCAGCTTAGGGACTAGCACCCAAGAGACCCAGTACTTC,CASSLGTSTQETQYF
NA,TRBV6-5,NA,TRBJ2-5,TGTGCCAGCAGTAAGGACAGCCAAGAGACCCAGTACTTC,CASSKDSQETQYF
NA,TRBV11-2,NA,TRBJ2-5,TGTGCCAGCAGCCCGAGCCTGACATCCCAGGAGACCCAGTACTTC,CASSPSLTSQETQYF
NA,TRBV6-1,TRBD1,TRBJ1-5,TGTGCCAGCAGTATACAGGGGGCCCAGCCCCAGCATTTT,CASSIQGAQPQHF
NA,TRBV7-2,NA,TRBJ1-3,TGTGCCAGCAGCTTAGCGCCGGCAGCTGGAAGCTCTGGAAACACCATATATTTT,CASSLAPAAGSSGNTIYF
NA,TRBV6-5,TRBD2,TRBJ2-5,TGTGCCAGCAGCCGAGGCGGGGGATCCCAAGAGACCCAGTACTTC,CASSRGGGSQETQYF
NA,TRBV6-6,TRBD1,TRBJ2-7,TGTGCCAGCAGTTACACCTTGACAGGGGCCAGCTACGAGCAGTACTTC,CASSYTLTGASYEQYF
NA,TRBV18,TRBD2,TRBJ2-5,TGTGCCAGCTCAGCTGCGGGGGGGCCTTCTTGGACCCAGTACTTC,CASSAAGGPSWTQYF
NA,TRBV11-1,NA,TRBJ2-3,TGTGCCAGCAGCCATTGGACTGGTGATACGCAGTATTTT,CASSHWTGDTQYF
NA,TRBV12-2,NA,TRBJ2-7,TGTGCAAGTCGCTTAAAGCAGTACTTC,CASRLKQYF
NA,TRBV19,TRBD2,TRBJ2-7,TGTGCCAGTAGTAGGCGAGGACTAGACGAGCAGTACTTC,CASSRRGLDEQYF
NA,TRBV5-4,TRBD2,TRBJ2-7,TGTGCCAGCAGCAGCGGCACTAGCGGGGGCTACGAGCAGTACTTC,CASSSGTSGGYEQYF
few,TRBV4-1,NA,TRBJ1-5,TGCGCCAGCAGCCAAGATACCCGTCCCCAGCGGCCCCAGCATTTT,CASSQDTRPQRPQHF
NA,TRBV2,TRBD1,TRBJ1-5,TGTGCCAGCAGTCGACAGGGGAGTCAGCCCCAGCATTTT,CASSRQGSQPQHF
NA,TRBV30,NA,TRBJ2-7,TGTGCCTGGAGTGTACCCTACGAGCAGTACTTC,CAWSVPYEQYF
NA,TRBV9,NA,TRBJ2-2,TGTGCCAGCAGCTCCCGTCAGACCGCCACCGGGGAGCTGTTTTTT,CASSSRQTATGELFF
NA,TRBV9,TRBD2,TRBJ2-5,TGTGCCAGCAGCGTACTTGACGGGAGGCGATTGGAGACCCAGTACTTC,CASSVLDGRRLETQYF
few,TRBV10-3,NA,TRBJ2-1,TGTGCCATCACCTCAGGGTGGGTCAATGAGCAGTTCTTC,CAITSGWVNEQFF
few,TRBV5-4,NA,TRBJ1-2,TGTGCCAGCAGCGCACCTCAGGGCTACACCTTC,CASSAPQGYTF
NA,TRBV4-2,TRBD2,TRBJ2-3,TGTGCCAGCAGCCAAGATACTAGCGGCACAGATACGCAGTATTTT,CASSQDTSGTDTQYF
NA,TRBV19,TRBD2,TRBJ2-1,TGTGCCAGTAGTATAGGTCTAGCGGGAGGATCCAATGAGCAGTTCTTC,CASSIGLAGGSNEQFF
NA,TRBV10-3,NA,TRBJ2-1,TGTGCCATCAGTCCCTCCGGTGGGCTTAGCTCCTACAATGAGCAGTTCTTC,CAISPSGGLSSYNEQFF
few,TRBV7-9,NA,TRBJ1-1,TGTGCCAGCAGCCAGCTACAGAACACTGAAGCTTTCTTT,CASSQLQNTEAFF
NA,TRBV6-5,NA,TRBJ2-7,TGTGCCAGCAGTTACTCGATAGGGCTATCCTACGAGCAGTACTTC,CASSYSIGLSYEQYF
NA,TRBV21-1,NA,TRBJ2-3,TGTGCCAGCAGCAGCCACAGGGAGGCAGATACGCAGTATTTT,CASSSHREADTQYF
NA,TRBV7-3,TRBD2,TRBJ2-1,TGTGCCAGCAGCTTACTAGCGGGGGCTGGATACAATGAGCAGTTCTTC,CASSLLAGAGYNEQFF
few,TRBV19,NA,TRBJ2-1,TGTGCCAGTAACAAAGACAGCCGGACCTACAATGAGCAGTTCTTC,CASNKDSRTYNEQFF
NA,TRBV10-3,TRBD1,TRBJ2-7,TGTGCCATCAGTGAGGTACAGAGAGGACAGGTTTCGTACTTC,CAISEVQRGQVSYF
NA,TRBV2,NA,TRBJ2-7,TGTGCCAGCAAAGGATTCTCGAGCGACGGCGAGCAGTACTTC,CASKGFSSDGEQYF
NA,TRBV18,NA,TRBJ2-2,TGTGCCAGCTCACCACCCGGGGGCCTTGGGGAGCTGTTTTTT,CASSPPGGLGELFF
NA,TRBV7-7,NA,TRBJ2-3,TGTGCTAGCAGCTTAGACCCCGCAGATACGCAGTATTTT,CASSLDPADTQYF
NA,TRBV4-2,NA,TRBJ1-2,TGTGCCAGCAGCCAAGATAGGGGTTCTACTAACTATGGCTACACCTTC,CASSQDRGSTNYGYTF
NA,TRBV19,TRBD2,TRBJ2-3,TGTGCCAGTAGTATAGTAGCGGGAGTGACAGATACGCAGTATTTT,CASSIVAGVTDTQYF
NA,TRBV5-1,NA,TRBJ1-2,TGCGCCAGCAGCTTGGGGGACCGAAACTATGGCTACACCTTC,CASSLGDRNYGYTF
NA,TRBV7-9,NA,TRBJ2-3,TGTGCCAGCAGCTTAGATAGGGGAGATACGCAGTATTTT,CASSLDRGDTQYF
NA,TRBV2,TRBD1,TRBJ2-2,TGTGCCAGCAGTGATTTGGGACAGGGTATCGGGGAGCTGTTTTTT,CASSDLGQGIGELFF